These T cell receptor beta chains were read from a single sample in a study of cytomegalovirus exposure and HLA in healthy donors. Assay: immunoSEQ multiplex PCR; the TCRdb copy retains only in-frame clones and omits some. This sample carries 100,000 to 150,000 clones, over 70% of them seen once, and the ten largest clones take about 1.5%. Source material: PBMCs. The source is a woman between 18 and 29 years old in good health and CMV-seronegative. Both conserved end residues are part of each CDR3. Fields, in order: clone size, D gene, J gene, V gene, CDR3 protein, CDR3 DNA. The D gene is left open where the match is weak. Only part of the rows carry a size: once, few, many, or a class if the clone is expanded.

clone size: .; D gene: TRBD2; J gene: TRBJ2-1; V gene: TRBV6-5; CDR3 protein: CASSYSREGRNEQFF; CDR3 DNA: TGTGCCAGCAGTTACTCGCGGGAGGGCCGGAATGAGCAGTTCTTC
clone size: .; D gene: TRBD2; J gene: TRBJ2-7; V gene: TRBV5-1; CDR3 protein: CASSKTSGSNEQYF; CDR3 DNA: TGCGCCAGCAGCAAGACTAGCGGGAGTAACGAGCAGTACTTC
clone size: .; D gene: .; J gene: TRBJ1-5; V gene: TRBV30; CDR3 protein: CAWSGGRDQPQHF; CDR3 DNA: TGTGCCTGGAGTGGGGGGCGCGATCAGCCCCAGCATTTT
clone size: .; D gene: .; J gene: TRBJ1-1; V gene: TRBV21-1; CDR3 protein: CASSNPRSSEAFF; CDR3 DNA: TGTGCCAGCAGCAACCCCCGGAGTAGCGAAGCTTTCTTT
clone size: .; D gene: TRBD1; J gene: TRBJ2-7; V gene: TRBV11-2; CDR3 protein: CASSPGQAYEQYF; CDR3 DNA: TGTGCCAGCAGCCCGGGACAGGCCTACGAGCAGTACTTC
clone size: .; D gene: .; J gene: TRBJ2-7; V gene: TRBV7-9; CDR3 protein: CASSVGLGWNEQYF; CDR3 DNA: TGTGCCAGCAGCGTGGGACTGGGCTGGAACGAGCAGTACTTC
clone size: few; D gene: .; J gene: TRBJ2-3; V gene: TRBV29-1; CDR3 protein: CSVQGQTDTQYF; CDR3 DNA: TGCAGCGTTCAGGGACAAACAGATACGCAGTATTTT
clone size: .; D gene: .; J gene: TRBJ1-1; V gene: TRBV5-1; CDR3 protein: CASSFPPPRDNVVGTEAFF; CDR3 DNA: TGCGCCAGCAGCTTTCCCCCTCCCCGGGACAACGTAGTGGGAACTGAAGCTTTCTTT
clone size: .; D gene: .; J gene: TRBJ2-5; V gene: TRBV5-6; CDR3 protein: CASSFGAQETQYF; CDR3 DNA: TGTGCCAGCAGCTTTGGGGCGCAAGAGACCCAGTACTTC
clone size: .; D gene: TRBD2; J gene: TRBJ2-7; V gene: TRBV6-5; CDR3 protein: CASSLGRGKNYEQYF; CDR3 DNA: TGTGCCAGCAGCTTGGGGAGGGGCAAAAACTACGAGCAGTACTTC
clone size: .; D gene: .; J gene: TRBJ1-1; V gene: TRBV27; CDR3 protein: CASSLLGATEAFF; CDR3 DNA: TGTGCCAGCAGTTTACTGGGGGCCACTGAAGCTTTCTTT
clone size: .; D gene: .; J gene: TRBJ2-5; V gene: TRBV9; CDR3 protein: CASSVEASETQYF; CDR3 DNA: TGTGCCAGCAGCGTAGAAGCGTCAGAGACCCAGTACTTC
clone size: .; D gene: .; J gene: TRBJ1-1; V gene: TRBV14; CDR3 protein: CASSQEFGGVEAFF; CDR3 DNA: TGTGCCAGCAGCCAAGAATTCGGGGGGGTTGAAGCTTTCTTT
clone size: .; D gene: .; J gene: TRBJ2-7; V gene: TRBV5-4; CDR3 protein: CASSPPGQGSRNYEQYF; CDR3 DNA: TGTGCCAGCAGCCCGCCTGGGCAGGGCTCCCGAAACTACGAGCAGTACTTC
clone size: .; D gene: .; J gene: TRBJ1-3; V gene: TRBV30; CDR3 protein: CAWTGLSSGNTIYF; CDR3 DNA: TGTGCCTGGACCGGACTGAGCTCTGGAAACACCATATATTTT
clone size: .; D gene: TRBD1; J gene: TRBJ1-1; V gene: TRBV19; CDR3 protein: CASSIQGVYTEAFF; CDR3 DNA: TGTGCCAGTAGTATACAGGGGGTGTACACTGAAGCTTTCTTT
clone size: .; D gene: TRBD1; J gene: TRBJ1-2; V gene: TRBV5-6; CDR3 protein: CASIGTGRGLKYGYTF; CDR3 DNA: TGTGCCAGCATCGGGACAGGGAGGGGCCTGAAGTATGGCTACACCTTC
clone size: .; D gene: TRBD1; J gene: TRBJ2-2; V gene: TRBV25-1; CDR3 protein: CASSEPDRGTGELFF; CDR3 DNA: TGTGCCAGCAGTGAGCCCGACAGGGGCACCGGGGAGCTGTTTTTT
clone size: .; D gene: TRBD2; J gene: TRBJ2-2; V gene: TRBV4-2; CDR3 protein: CASSPPGGRASERGNTGELFF; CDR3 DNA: TGTGCCAGCAGCCCGCCGGGGGGGCGGGCGAGCGAGAGGGGCAACACCGGGGAGCTGTTTTTT
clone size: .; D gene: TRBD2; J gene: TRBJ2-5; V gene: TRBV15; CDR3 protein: CATSRDRRVRAGEKTQYF; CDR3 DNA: TGTGCCACCAGCAGAGATAGGAGGGTGCGGGCGGGAGAGAAGACCCAGTACTTC
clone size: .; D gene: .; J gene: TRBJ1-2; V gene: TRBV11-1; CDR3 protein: CASSLAHLENGYTF; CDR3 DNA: TGTGCCAGCAGCTTGGCACACCTCGAAAATGGCTACACCTTC
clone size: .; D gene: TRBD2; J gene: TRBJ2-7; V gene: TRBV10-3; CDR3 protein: CAIRASGRVYEQYF; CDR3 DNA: TGTGCCATCCGGGCTAGCGGGAGGGTCTACGAGCAGTACTTC
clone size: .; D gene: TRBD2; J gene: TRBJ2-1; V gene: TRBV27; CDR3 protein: CASSGPVWGGRGSYNEQFF; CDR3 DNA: TGTGCCAGCAGTGGGCCCGTTTGGGGAGGGCGGGGCTCCTACAATGAGCAGTTCTTC
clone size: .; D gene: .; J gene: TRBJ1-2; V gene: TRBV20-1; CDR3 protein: CSARDWQGNTF; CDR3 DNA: TGCAGTGCTAGAGATTGGCAGGGGAACACCTTC
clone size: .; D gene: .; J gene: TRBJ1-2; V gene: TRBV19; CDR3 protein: CASSGGPIYGYTF; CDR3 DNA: TGTGCCAGTAGTGGGGGCCCGATCTATGGCTACACCTTC
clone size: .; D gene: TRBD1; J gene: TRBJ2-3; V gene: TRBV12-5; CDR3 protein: CASGLRTGGTDTQYF; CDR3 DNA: TGTGCTAGTGGTTTGAGGACAGGGGGCACAGATACGCAGTATTTT
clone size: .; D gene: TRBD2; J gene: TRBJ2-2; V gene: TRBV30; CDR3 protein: CAWSRRTSGRGTGELFF; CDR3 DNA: TGTGCCTGGAGTCGAAGGACTAGCGGGAGGGGGACCGGGGAGCTGTTTTTT
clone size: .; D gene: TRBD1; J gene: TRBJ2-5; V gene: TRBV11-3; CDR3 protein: CASSLGTGERIGETQYF; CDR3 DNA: TGTGCCAGCAGCCTCGGGACAGGGGAACGTATAGGAGAGACCCAGTACTTC
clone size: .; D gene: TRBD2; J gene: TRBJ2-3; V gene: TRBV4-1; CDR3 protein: CASSQTSGGQADTQYF; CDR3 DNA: TGCGCCAGCAGCCAGACATCGGGAGGGCAAGCAGATACGCAGTATTTT
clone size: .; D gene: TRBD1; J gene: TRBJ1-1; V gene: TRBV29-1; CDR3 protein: CSVAPTGGEAFF; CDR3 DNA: TGCAGCGTTGCCCCGACAGGGGGCGAAGCTTTCTTT
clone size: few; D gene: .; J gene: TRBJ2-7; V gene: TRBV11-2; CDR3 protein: CASEGTLYEQYF; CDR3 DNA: TGTGCCTCGGAGGGGACCCTCTACGAGCAGTACTTC
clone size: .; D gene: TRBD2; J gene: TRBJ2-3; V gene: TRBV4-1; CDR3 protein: CASSQDTGLAYTDTQYF; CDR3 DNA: TGCGCCAGCAGCCAAGATACGGGACTAGCGTACACAGATACGCAGTATTTT
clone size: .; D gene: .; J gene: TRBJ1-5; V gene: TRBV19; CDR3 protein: CASSMPRGFSNQPQHF; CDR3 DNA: TGTGCCAGTAGTATGCCAAGGGGGTTTAGCAATCAGCCCCAGCATTTT
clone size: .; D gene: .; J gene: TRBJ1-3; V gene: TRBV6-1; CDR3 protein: CASSDIYRRKSGNTIYF; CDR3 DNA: TGTGCCAGCAGTGATATTTACAGGCGTAAGTCTGGAAACACCATATATTTT
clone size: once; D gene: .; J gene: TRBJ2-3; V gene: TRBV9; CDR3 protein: CASSLGGQDTQYF; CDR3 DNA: TGTGCCAGCAGCCTCGGGGGTCAAGATACGCAGTATTTT
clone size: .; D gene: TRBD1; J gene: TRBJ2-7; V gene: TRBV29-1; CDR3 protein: CSVEGQFNYEQYF; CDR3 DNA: TGCAGCGTTGAGGGACAGTTTAACTACGAGCAGTACTTC
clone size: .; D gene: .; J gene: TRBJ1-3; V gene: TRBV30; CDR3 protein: CAWRPKRAGNTIYF; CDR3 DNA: TGTGCCTGGAGGCCCAAGCGGGCTGGAAACACCATATATTTT
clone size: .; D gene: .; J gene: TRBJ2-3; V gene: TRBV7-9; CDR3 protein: CASSLDLSSTDTQYF; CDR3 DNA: TGTGCCAGCAGCTTAGATCTCTCTAGCACAGATACGCAGTATTTT
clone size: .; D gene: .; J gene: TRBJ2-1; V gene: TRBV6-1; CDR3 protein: CASALNRGLDEQFF; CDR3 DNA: TGTGCCAGCGCGTTGAATCGGGGACTGGATGAGCAGTTCTTC
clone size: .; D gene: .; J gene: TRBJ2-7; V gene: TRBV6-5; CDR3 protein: CASSYGSTGYEQYF; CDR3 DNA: TGTGCCAGCAGTTACGGCTCCACAGGGTACGAGCAGTACTTC
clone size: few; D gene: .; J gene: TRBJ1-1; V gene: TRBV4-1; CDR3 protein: CASSQSTGQEAFF; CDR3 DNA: TGCGCCAGCAGCCAATCGACAGGACAAGAAGCTTTCTTT
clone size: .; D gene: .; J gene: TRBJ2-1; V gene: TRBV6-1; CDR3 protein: CASSDREVDEQFF; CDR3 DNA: TGTGCCAGCAGTGATAGGGAGGTAGATGAGCAGTTCTTC
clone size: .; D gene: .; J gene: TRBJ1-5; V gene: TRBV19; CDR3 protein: CASRQGQTSNQPQHF; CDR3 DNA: TGTGCCAGTAGGCAAGGACAGACTAGCAATCAGCCCCAGCATTTT
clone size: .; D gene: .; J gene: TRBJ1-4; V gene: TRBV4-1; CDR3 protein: CASKRTFATNEKLFF; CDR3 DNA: TGCGCCAGCAAGCGGACTTTTGCAACTAATGAAAAACTGTTTTTT
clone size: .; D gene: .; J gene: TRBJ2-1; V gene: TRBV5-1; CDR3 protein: CASSLTAGQYEQFF; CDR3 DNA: TGCGCCAGCAGCTTAACCGCGGGACAGTATGAGCAGTTCTTC
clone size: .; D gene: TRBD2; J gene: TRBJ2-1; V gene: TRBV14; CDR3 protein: CASSQWNGRAWNEQFF; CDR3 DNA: TGTGCCAGCAGCCAATGGAACGGGAGGGCCTGGAATGAGCAGTTCTTC
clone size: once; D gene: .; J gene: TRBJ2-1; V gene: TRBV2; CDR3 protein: CASRKETTSYNEQFF; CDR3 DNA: TGTGCCAGCAGGAAGGAGACTACCTCCTACAATGAGCAGTTCTTC
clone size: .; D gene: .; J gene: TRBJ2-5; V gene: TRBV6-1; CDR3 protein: CASIGHLAGTQYF; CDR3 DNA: TGTGCCAGCATCGGTCACTTAGCTGGGACCCAGTACTTC
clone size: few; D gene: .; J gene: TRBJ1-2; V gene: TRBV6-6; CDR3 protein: CASSSPPYGYTF; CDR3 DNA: TGTGCCAGCAGTTCTCCCCCCTATGGCTACACCTTC
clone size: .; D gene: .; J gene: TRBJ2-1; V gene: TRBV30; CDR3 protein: CVWSVKGYTSSYNEQFF; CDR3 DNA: TGTGTCTGGAGTGTAAAGGGGTACACGAGCTCCTACAATGAGCAGTTCTTC
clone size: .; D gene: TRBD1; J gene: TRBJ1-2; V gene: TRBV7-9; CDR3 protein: CASSASGTGDNYGYTF; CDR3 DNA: TGTGCCAGCAGCGCCTCCGGGACAGGAGATAACTATGGCTACACCTTC
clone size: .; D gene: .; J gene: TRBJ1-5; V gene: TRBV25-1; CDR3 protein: CASSERRGQPQHF; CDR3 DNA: TGTGCCAGCAGTGAAAGGAGGGGCCAGCCCCAGCATTTT
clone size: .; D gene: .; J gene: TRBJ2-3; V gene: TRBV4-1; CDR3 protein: CASSQDSAATSTDTQYF; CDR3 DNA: TGCGCCAGCAGCCAAGATTCGGCGGCGACTAGCACAGATACGCAGTATTTT
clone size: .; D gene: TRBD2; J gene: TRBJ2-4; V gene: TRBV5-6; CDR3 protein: CASSPLGSGRLNIQYF; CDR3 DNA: TGTGCCAGCAGCCCCCTGGGGAGCGGGAGATTAAACATTCAGTACTTC
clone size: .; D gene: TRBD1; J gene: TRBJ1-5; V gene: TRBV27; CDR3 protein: CASSHGTGGPNQPQHF; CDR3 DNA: TGTGCCAGCAGCCACGGAACAGGGGGCCCCAATCAGCCCCAGCATTTT
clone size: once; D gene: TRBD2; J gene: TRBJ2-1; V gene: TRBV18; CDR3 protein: CASSPPGTSGRANSYNEQFF; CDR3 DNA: TGTGCCAGCTCACCACCTGGGACTAGCGGGAGGGCGAACTCCTACAATGAGCAGTTCTTC